This entry features one TCR beta chain sequence. The sample belongs to a study of blood T cells in healthy people across ages. For the second PCR, which ran for 7 to 11 cycles, a sample-barcoded 5' primer and a J-beta primer mix were used. Each CDR3 protein is one row after TCRdb ran MiXCR on the 5' RACE reads. The sample records over 700,000 distinct CDR3 sequences, around 25% being singletons. The CDR3 runs to 13 residues. Trimming left V 3 bases short and J 10 bases short, with 15 bases between. In germline, CDR1 is DFQATT, CDR2 SNEGSKA (reference sequence). These records were also assigned to another study, of T cells of mothers and their children.

J is TRBJ1-4 and V is TRBV20-1; D gene ambiguous. Sequencing was performed on blood. The TCR sequence derives from a boy between 5 and 17 years old in good health. The DNA for the CDR3 is TGCAGTGCTAGTGAAGTTAACAGCGTAAAACTGTTTTTT. Translating gives CSASEVNSVKLFF.